The rows below give T cell receptor beta chains drawn from one sample of a study of T cells in Graves' hyperthyroidism and ophthalmopathy. Each CDR3 protein is one row after TCRdb ran MiXCR on the multiplex PCR reads. The sample holds under 550,000 distinct CDR3 sequences, about 20% seen once. The sequenced material came from blood. These receptors were collected from a middle-aged man with Graves' ophthalmopathy. Each CDR3 is given with its conserved first and last residue. D genes are given only for firm matches. A clone size is listed for some rows: how often the clone was seen (once, few, many), or a class if it is expanded.

d_gene	j_gene	v_gene	abundance	CDR3nt	CDR3aa
.	TRBJ1-1	TRBV7-3	many	TGTGCCAGCGCGAGACCCCCGCGGACTGAAGCTTTCTTT	CASARPPRTEAFF
TRBD2	TRBJ2-1	TRBV19	.	TGTGCCAGTAACCCTCGACGGAGGCTAGCGGGAGGGGGCTACAATGAGCAGTTCTTC	CASNPRRRLAGGGYNEQFF
.	TRBJ2-2	TRBV9	few	TGTGCCAGCAGCGCGCTCGGGGGAGGGAACACCGGGGAGCTGTTTTTT	CASSALGGGNTGELFF
.	TRBJ2-3	TRBV5-1	.	TGCGCCAGCAGTTCACGACATTCAGATACGCAGTATTTT	CASSSRHSDTQYF
.	TRBJ1-2	TRBV28	few	TGTGCCGGAGGAGGGCAGAGCTATGGCTACACCTTC	CAGGGQSYGYTF
TRBD2	TRBJ2-7	TRBV28	many	TGTGCCAGCAGTCCTCGGACTAGCAGGAGATCCGAGCAGTACTTC	CASSPRTSRRSEQYF
TRBD1	TRBJ2-1	TRBV7-3	.	TGTGCCAGCAGCTTGGACAGGGACAATGAGCAGTTCTTC	CASSLDRDNEQFF
.	TRBJ2-5	TRBV6-1	.	TGTGCCAGCAGGAGCGGAGGCCCTATAGAGACCCAGTACTTC	CASRSGGPIETQYF
TRBD2	TRBJ2-2	TRBV6-1	.	TGTGCCAGCAGCTGGCAGCGGGAGGTATCCGGGGAGCTGTTTTTT	CASSWQREVSGELFF
.	TRBJ1-5	TRBV12-3/TRBV12-4	many	TGTGCCAGCAGTCCCCAGGGGAATGGTCAGCCCCAGCATTTT	CASSPQGNGQPQHF
.	TRBJ2-1	TRBV20-1	many	TGCAGTGCTACCGGGGATGAAAACAATGAGCAGTTCTTC	CSATGDENNEQFF
.	TRBJ1-3	TRBV6-1	.	TGTGCCAGCAAATCTGGAAACACCATATATTTT	CASKSGNTIYF
.	TRBJ2-3	TRBV24-1	few	TGTGCCACCAGTGACCCAGGGGTTTTAGGGGCGGATACGCAGTATTTT	CATSDPGVLGADTQYF
.	TRBJ2-3	TRBV5-1	few	TGCGCCAGCAGCATCCAGGGACGTCGAGGTGGGGCAGATACGCAGTATTTT	CASSIQGRRGGADTQYF
.	TRBJ2-3	TRBV2	many	TGTGCCAGCAGTCCACCTTTCACAGATACGCAGTATTTT	CASSPPFTDTQYF
TRBD2	TRBJ2-2	TRBV7-3	many	TGTGCCAGCAGCTCGCTCCCGACTAGCGGGTTGAACACCGGGGAGCTGTTTTTT	CASSSLPTSGLNTGELFF
TRBD1	TRBJ1-2	TRBV30	many	TGTGCCTGGAGTGCCGGGACAGGGGGGAACTATGGCTACACCTTC	CAWSAGTGGNYGYTF
.	TRBJ2-5	TRBV6-5	few	TGTGCCAGCAGTTACGTCCAGTTCGGACGCCAAGAGACCCAGTACTTC	CASSYVQFGRQETQYF
.	TRBJ2-1	TRBV28	.	TGTGCCAGCAGTTTAAATATGCCCCAGGAGCAGTTCTTC	CASSLNMPQEQFF
TRBD1	TRBJ1-2	TRBV15	few	TGTGCCACCAGCAGAGATTATGCATTTCGGAGGGGGCCTGGCTACACCTTC	CATSRDYAFRRGPGYTF
.	TRBJ2-5	TRBV20-1	many	TGCAGTGCCACAAGACGGGGGGCGAGCGAAGAGACCCAGTACTTC	CSATRRGASEETQYF
.	TRBJ1-5	TRBV12-3/TRBV12-4	.	TGTGCCAGCAGTCAAAGACAGATTTTTAATCAGCCCCAGCATTTT	CASSQRQIFNQPQHF
TRBD1	TRBJ2-1	TRBV27	.	TGTGCCAGCAAACCGGGACAGAGAAACAATGAGCAGTTCTTC	CASKPGQRNNEQFF